The clone carrying this TCR beta chain appeared a few times. Its antigen is unidentified. Every donor had blood drawn once into heparin, roughly 110 mL on average. Sorting with CD45RO/CCR7/CD25/CD127/CD95/CD27 yielded naive, central memory, regulatory and stem-like memory CD4+ cells. The entirety of the isolated RNA underwent reverse transcription, so expressed TCRB transcripts were sequenced. Sequencing used immunoSEQ multiplex PCR; TCRdb keeps in-frame clones, though not all of them. This sample has about 150,000 clones; over 8.5% occur once, and the top ten carry approximately 2%. The CDR3 totals 17 residues. Germline loops: CDR1 SQVTM, CDR2 ANQGSEA. V shed 3 bases, J shed 0 bases, and the junction held 11 bases outside the gene matches. The sample comes from a study of beta chain features in type 1 diabetes. Study-level results: All four CD4+ subsets from Type 1 diabetes patients carried moderately but significantly shorter TCRB CDR3s.

The rearrangement joins TRBV29-1 to TRBJ2-1; 7 bases are shared with TRBD1. The sequence was collected from a man aged 18-30 years in good health. The sample was central memory CD4+ T cells from blood. Written as DNA, the CDR3 is TGCAGCGTTGAGCCCGGAAAGACAGGGCTCTCCTACAATGAGCAGTTCTTC. Translated, it gives CSVEPGKTGLSYNEQFF.